The clone carrying this T cell receptor beta chain was counted a single time. The V and J ends lost 3 bases and 2 bases, in that order; junction bases with no gene match: 9. The length of the CDR3 is 17 residues. Germline V CDR1 and CDR2: MNHGY, SVAAGI. Libraries of TCR beta came from iRepertoire HTBI primers plus Arm-PCR of CDR3 regions. MiXCR was run by TCRdb on the multiplex PCR reads, yielding one entry per CDR3 protein. This repertoire shows under 450,000 distinct CDR3 sequences, around 20% found once; its top ten account for about 26%. This entry is derived from a study of regulatory T cells in long-lasting Graves disease. Time point noted: persistent/refractory GD, antithyroid drugs over 5 years with positive TRAb. Extracted RNA from PBMCs served as the source of the TCR library.

Here the sequenced sample was peripheral blood mononuclear cells (PBMCs), taken when the disease was refractory, from a patient treated with antithyroid drugs. The source is a female donor with Graves disease. This sequence joins TRBV6-9 and TRBJ2-2; 7 nucleotides agree with TRBD1. CDR3 sequence reads: CASSYLPGTENTGELFF. The DNA for the CDR3 is TGTGCCAGCAGTTACTTGCCCGGGACAGAAAACACCGGGGAGCTGTTTTTT.